This is a list of T cell receptor beta chains from one sample in a study of shared clonotypes between healthy human individuals. This table comes from immunoSEQ multiplex PCR, and its TCRdb copy is limited to in-frame clones, with some not included. The sample has millions of clones, less than 95% seen once; the top ten hold around 1.1%. Sequenced sample: naive CD8+ T cells sorted from blood. These receptors were taken from a man aged 18 to 30 in good health. Both conserved end residues are part of each CDR3. The D gene is left open where the match is weak. Clone size, where shown, is once, few, many, or a class for clones that have expanded.

D,size,V,J,CDR3,DNA
NA,NA,TRBV5-4,TRBJ2-7,CASSLRGASHEQYF,TGTGCCAGCAGCTTGCGGGGGGCAAGTCACGAGCAGTACTTC
TRBD1,NA,TRBV5-8,TRBJ2-7,CASSPGQDYEQYF,TGTGCCAGCAGCCCGGGACAGGACTACGAGCAGTACTTC
TRBD1,NA,TRBV10-3,TRBJ2-2,CAISESGDRMGTGELFF,TGTGCCATCAGTGAATCGGGGGACAGGATGGGGACCGGGGAGCTGTTTTTT
NA,NA,TRBV4-1,TRBJ2-5,CASSQVDSQETQYF,TGCGCCAGCAGCCAAGTAGACAGCCAAGAGACCCAGTACTTC
NA,NA,TRBV5-1,TRBJ2-1,CASSPGGTFNGNEQFF,TGCGCCAGCAGCCCCGGCGGGACTTTCAATGGCAATGAGCAGTTCTTC
TRBD1,NA,TRBV30,TRBJ1-2,CAWSPGTGDLYGYTF,TGTGCCTGGAGTCCCGGGACAGGGGACCTCTATGGCTACACCTTC
TRBD1,NA,TRBV4-1,TRBJ1-1,CASSQVSTGIVTEAFF,TGCGCCAGCAGCCAAGTCTCGACAGGGATCGTCACTGAAGCTTTCTTT
TRBD2,NA,TRBV6-5,TRBJ2-3,CASSYAGEGDTQYF,TGTGCCAGCAGTTACGCGGGAGAGGGAGATACGCAGTATTTT
NA,NA,TRBV2,TRBJ2-7,CASRGGGSYEQYF,TGTGCCAGCAGGGGAGGGGGCTCCTACGAGCAGTACTTC
NA,NA,TRBV6-1,TRBJ1-5,CASSERQVRPQHF,TGTGCCAGCAGTGAAAGACAGGTACGGCCCCAGCATTTT
NA,NA,TRBV7-2,TRBJ2-5,CASSSLWGETQYF,TGTGCCAGCAGCTCATTGTGGGGAGAGACCCAGTACTTC
NA,NA,TRBV4-3,TRBJ2-7,CASSQGGSPGYEQYF,TGCGCCAGCAGCCAAGGGGGATCCCCAGGCTACGAGCAGTACTTC
NA,NA,TRBV5-4,TRBJ2-5,CASSLVGIETQYF,TGTGCCAGCAGCTTGGTCGGGATCGAGACCCAGTACTTC
NA,NA,TRBV27,TRBJ2-2,CASSHPSPNTGELFF,TGTGCCAGCAGTCACCCAAGCCCGAACACCGGGGAGCTGTTTTTT
NA,NA,TRBV30,TRBJ1-1,CAWRGSEGYTEAFF,TGTGCCTGGAGGGGGTCGGAAGGGTACACTGAAGCTTTCTTT
NA,NA,TRBV5-1,TRBJ1-1,CASSIDRAGNTEAFF,TGCGCCAGCAGCATCGATCGGGCGGGTAACACTGAAGCTTTCTTT
NA,NA,TRBV5-6,TRBJ2-7,CASSPTSSYEQYF,TGTGCCAGCAGCCCGACTAGCTCCTACGAGCAGTACTTC
NA,NA,TRBV2,TRBJ1-2,CASSEGRTAGYGYTF,TGTGCCAGCAGTGAAGGAAGGACCGCGGGCTATGGCTACACCTTC
TRBD2,once,TRBV6-4,TRBJ2-2,CASSLGSGTSGGIAGELFF,TGTGCCAGCAGTTTAGGCTCGGGCACTAGCGGGGGGATAGCCGGGGAGCTGTTTTTT
NA,NA,TRBV5-4,TRBJ2-7,CASSLDGGGGMEYF,TGTGCCAGCAGCTTGGATGGAGGAGGGGGGATGGAGTACTTC
NA,NA,TRBV19,TRBJ2-7,CASSPGTDPSYEQYF,TGTGCCAGTAGTCCCGGGACGGATCCTTCCTACGAGCAGTACTTC
TRBD2,NA,TRBV5-3,TRBJ2-7,CARTQIAVLAGRGEQYF,TGTGCCAGAACCCAAATTGCCGTGCTAGCGGGAAGGGGTGAGCAGTACTTC
TRBD1,NA,TRBV6-1,TRBJ1-5,CASSGTGSNQPQHF,TGTGCCAGCAGCGGGACAGGGAGCAATCAGCCCCAGCATTTT
NA,NA,TRBV7-6,TRBJ1-3,CASSLDKSSGNTIYF,TGTGCCAGCAGCTTGGACAAGAGCTCTGGAAACACCATATATTTT
NA,NA,TRBV11-2,TRBJ2-7,CASSLINVEQYF,TGTGCCAGCAGCCTGATCAACGTCGAGCAGTACTTC
TRBD2,NA,TRBV2,TRBJ2-7,CASSEAGLAGDYEQYF,TGTGCCAGCAGTGAAGCTGGACTAGCGGGCGACTACGAGCAGTACTTC
NA,NA,TRBV5-6,TRBJ1-1,CASSAGRAFAEAFF,TGTGCCAGCAGCGCGGGGCGGGCGTTCGCTGAAGCTTTCTTT
NA,NA,TRBV13,TRBJ2-5,CASSPSRQGEETQYF,TGTGCCAGCAGCCCCTCGCGGCAGGGTGAAGAGACCCAGTACTTC
NA,NA,TRBV29-1,TRBJ2-1,CSVEDIGTYEQFF,TGCAGCGTTGAAGATATCGGGACGTATGAGCAGTTCTTC
NA,NA,TRBV11-2,TRBJ1-4,CASRGTGNEKLFF,TGTGCCAGCAGGGGGACGGGTAATGAAAAACTGTTTTTT
TRBD1,NA,TRBV27,TRBJ2-6,CASSALDRAGANVLTF,TGTGCCAGCAGTGCCTTAGACAGGGCTGGGGCCAACGTCCTGACTTTC
TRBD1,NA,TRBV5-4,TRBJ1-4,CASSFAGGGGNEKLFF,TGTGCCAGCAGCTTTGCAGGGGGCGGTGGTAATGAAAAACTGTTTTTT
NA,NA,TRBV5-4,TRBJ2-7,CASSLDGSGAYEQYF,TGTGCCAGCAGCTTGGATGGTAGCGGCGCCTACGAGCAGTACTTC
NA,NA,TRBV6-6,TRBJ2-7,CASSYASAYEQYF,TGTGCCAGCAGTTACGCCAGTGCCTACGAGCAGTACTTC
NA,NA,TRBV29-1,TRBJ1-2,CSAEGANYGYTF,TGCAGCGCCGAAGGGGCTAACTATGGCTACACCTTC
NA,NA,TRBV27,TRBJ1-1,CASSLLGSGTEAFF,TGTGCCAGCAGTTTACTAGGTAGTGGCACTGAAGCTTTCTTT
TRBD1,NA,TRBV11-2,TRBJ2-1,CASSLDFRQGASEQFF,TGTGCCAGCAGCTTAGATTTTAGACAGGGGGCTAGTGAGCAGTTCTTC
TRBD2,NA,TRBV4-3,TRBJ2-1,CASSQDRGDDEQFF,TGCGCCAGCAGCCAAGATCGGGGGGACGATGAGCAGTTCTTC
NA,NA,TRBV28,TRBJ1-3,CASSPIRLGGGNTIYF,TGTGCCAGCAGCCCCATAAGACTTGGGGGAGGAAACACCATATATTTT
NA,few,TRBV6-6,TRBJ2-5,CASRDGTQYF,TGTGCCAGCAGGGACGGTACCCAGTACTTC
TRBD1,NA,TRBV9,TRBJ2-4,CASSVDRGYIQYF,TGTGCCAGCAGCGTAGACAGGGGATACATTCAGTACTTC
NA,NA,TRBV4-2,TRBJ1-5,CASSQMRGGNQPQHF,TGTGCCAGCAGCCAAATGCGGGGAGGCAATCAGCCCCAGCATTTT
NA,NA,TRBV27,TRBJ2-7,CASSYSHLYEQYF,TGTGCCAGCAGTTACTCCCACCTCTACGAGCAGTACTTC
TRBD1,NA,TRBV27,TRBJ2-2,CASQGAVGELFF,TGTGCCAGCCAGGGGGCGGTCGGGGAGCTGTTTTTT
NA,once,TRBV29-1,TRBJ2-5,CSVYTQETQYF,TGCAGCGTCTACACCCAAGAGACCCAGTACTTC
TRBD1,NA,TRBV7-9,TRBJ2-2,CARDRAVGELFF,TGTGCCAGAGACAGGGCGGTCGGGGAGCTGTTTTTT
TRBD1,NA,TRBV7-9,TRBJ1-3,CASSLQPGQGFDTIYF,TGTGCCAGCAGCCTTCAACCGGGACAGGGGTTTGACACCATATATTTT
TRBD1,NA,TRBV10-2,TRBJ2-3,CASSPGQSTDTQYF,TGCGCCAGCAGTCCGGGACAGAGCACAGATACGCAGTATTTT
TRBD1,NA,TRBV5-1,TRBJ2-2,CASRDGTGDTGELFF,TGCGCCAGCAGGGACGGGACAGGGGACACCGGGGAGCTGTTTTTT
TRBD1,NA,TRBV6-5,TRBJ2-7,CASSYGTVPYEQYF,TGTGCCAGCAGTTACGGGACAGTCCCCTACGAGCAGTACTTC
NA,NA,TRBV27,TRBJ2-6,CASSLTFSGANVLTF,TGTGCCAGCAGTCTAACTTTCTCTGGGGCCAACGTCCTGACTTTC
NA,NA,TRBV27,TRBJ1-5,CASSPGLSNQPQHF,TGTGCCAGCAGTCCGGGACTGAGCAATCAGCCCCAGCATTTT
TRBD1,NA,TRBV9,TRBJ2-3,CASGDRGFSGTDTQYF,TGTGCCAGCGGGGACAGGGGTTTTTCGGGCACAGATACGCAGTATTTT